This T cell receptor beta chain was found in a study of T cell repertoires in cytomegalovirus infection. Study details: Carrying CMV and the relevant HLA type showed in public TCR beta signatures. Findings and caveats of the study: What dominated the ex vivo response were HLA-C-restricted CMV-specific TCR beta clonotypes. Adding up the frequency of public TCR beta families identified people who carried CMV plus the relevant HLA.

The V end was cut by 2 bases, the J end by 4 bases, with 9 bases between. The CDR3 extends over 15 amino acids. Germline V CDR1 and CDR2: SGHTA, FQGNSA. The table lists this clonotype with many counts. Its antigen is unknown. MiXCR was run by TCRdb on the reads, yielding one entry per CDR3 protein. The data contain 55,000 to 85,000 distinct CDR3 sequences, over 3.5% of them seen just once; the ten biggest clones take up roughly 22%. The material sequenced was PBMCs. The chain combines TRBV7-2 with TRBJ2-6; D unclear. This clonotype was obtained from a human donor in good health (CMV status not recorded). Some clones in this sample may be carry-over from other donors' samples. This chain's CDR3 is CASSLTLAGANVLTF. As DNA, the CDR3 is TGTGCCAGCAGCTTAACACTGGCAGGGGCCAACGTCCTGACTTTC.